The 2 T cell receptor beta chains presented below share a single source sample, sequenced in a study of PD-1 blockade in classical Hodgkin lymphoma. The table came from immunoSEQ multiplex PCR; TCRdb's copy has only in-frame clones and leaves some out. The sample lists some 10,000 clones, 65% to 90% occurring once. The time point here: newly diagnosed, previously untreated cHL patient sample. Thawed PBMCs were subjected to magnetic negative selection, which yielded isolated CD8+ T cells. Sequenced input: CD8+ T cells from blood. The receptors here all came from a human donor with classical Hodgkin lymphoma.

The rearrangement links TRBV27 to TRBJ2-7, with D perhaps TRBD2 (5 bases). CDR1 is MNHEY and CDR2 is SMNVEV in the germline V gene (reference sequence). V was clipped by 3 bases and J by 2 bases, with 8 bases between them. The CDR3 consists of 13 residues. CDR3 loop: CASSFGMAYEQYF. The CDR3 DNA follows: TGTGCCAGCAGTTTCGGGATGGCCTACGAGCAGTACTTC.

This clone was detected only a few times. The J gene is TRBJ2-1, the V gene TRBV9; tentatively, D is TRBD2 (6 bases). This CDR3 spans 12 amino acids. Per germline, CDR1 SGDLS and CDR2 YYNGEE. V shed 7 bases and J shed 5 bases, with 10 bases lying between them. CDR3 amino acids: CASGRLDNEQFF. DNA for the CDR3: TGTGCCAGCGGCAGACTAGACAATGAGCAGTTCTTC.